A selection of T cell receptor beta chains follows, all from one sample in a study of CD8 T cells in Susac syndrome. TCRdb ran MiXCR on the immunoSEQ multiplex PCR reads and lists one entry per CDR3 protein. In the table there are 150,000 to 160,000 distinct CDR3 sequences, roughly 95% of which are singletons. The sample comprised CD4+ T cells from PBMCs. The receptors originated from a human donor with Susac syndrome. Both conserved end residues are part of each CDR3. Each record gives: clone size, J gene, D gene, V gene, CDR3 protein, CDR3 DNA. The D gene is left open where the match is weak. Only some rows state a clone size, as once, few, many or a class for expanded clones.

NA | TRBJ1-4 | TRBD1 | TRBV20-1 | CSAPDRGNGKLFF | TGCAGTGCTCCCGACAGGGGGAACGGGAAACTGTTTTTT
NA | TRBJ2-1 | TRBD2 | TRBV29-1 | CSVEPSSGGANEQFF | TGCAGCGTTGAACCCTCAAGCGGGGGGGCCAATGAGCAGTTCTTC
NA | TRBJ2-1 | TRBD1 | TRBV7-3 | CASSVGGQNNEQFF | TGTGCCAGCAGCGTAGGGGGACAGAACAATGAGCAGTTCTTC
NA | TRBJ2-3 | TRBD2 | TRBV29-1 | CSVSSSGRDTQYF | TGCAGCGTCAGCTCTAGCGGAAGAGATACGCAGTATTTT
NA | TRBJ1-2 | TRBD1 | TRBV29-1 | CSVVPLGQNYGYTF | TGCAGCGTCGTCCCCCTGGGACAGAACTATGGCTACACCTTC
once | TRBJ2-7 | NA | TRBV29-1 | CSVVGASYEQYF | TGCAGCGTTGTCGGGGCCTCCTACGAGCAGTACTTC
NA | TRBJ2-2 | NA | TRBV6-5 | CASSYDLGGAGTGELFF | TGTGCCAGCAGTTACGACCTAGGAGGGGCGGGCACCGGGGAGCTGTTTTTT
NA | TRBJ1-4 | NA | TRBV15 | CATSRANEKLFF | TGTGCCACCAGCAGAGCCAATGAAAAACTGTTTTTT
few | TRBJ2-2 | TRBD2 | TRBV11-1 | CASSLVGGTTGELFF | TGTGCCAGCAGCTTAGTGGGGGGGACCACCGGGGAGCTGTTTTTT
NA | TRBJ2-5 | NA | TRBV20-1 | CSANILGGPGSETQYF | TGCAGTGCAAACATCCTGGGCGGGCCCGGGTCAGAGACCCAGTACTTC
once | TRBJ2-1 | TRBD2 | TRBV20-1 | CSVRYGLAGMDEQFF | TGCAGTGTCAGATATGGGCTAGCGGGGATGGATGAGCAGTTCTTC
NA | TRBJ2-3 | NA | TRBV20-1 | CSARDWGAAQDTQYF | TGCAGTGCTAGAGATTGGGGGGCGGCCCAAGATACGCAGTATTTT
once | TRBJ1-1 | NA | TRBV5-4 | CASSLVGGPSTEAFF | TGTGCCAGCAGCTTGGTAGGGGGGCCGAGCACTGAAGCTTTCTTT
NA | TRBJ2-1 | NA | TRBV5-1 | CASSGGNEQFF | TGCGCCAGCAGCGGGGGGAATGAGCAGTTCTTC
few | TRBJ2-5 | TRBD1 | TRBV12-5 | CASGLAGGETQYF | TGTGCTAGTGGTTTGGCAGGGGGAGAGACCCAGTACTTC
NA | TRBJ2-7 | TRBD1 | TRBV27 | CASRWDRDHEQYF | TGTGCCAGCCGATGGGACAGGGACCACGAGCAGTACTTC
once | TRBJ2-5 | TRBD1 | TRBV3-1 | CASRSGTGGIQETQYF | TGTGCCAGCAGATCCGGGACAGGGGGAATCCAAGAGACCCAGTACTTC
NA | TRBJ1-2 | TRBD1 | TRBV2 | CASRKDDRGGGYTF | TGTGCCAGCAGGAAAGACGACAGGGGAGGAGGCTACACCTTC
NA | TRBJ2-2 | NA | TRBV18 | CASSGTATGELFF | TGTGCCAGCTCAGGGACGGCCACCGGGGAGCTGTTTTTT
once | TRBJ1-5 | NA | TRBV2 | CASKGGSYSNQPQHF | TGTGCCAGCAAGGGGGGTAGCTATAGCAATCAGCCCCAGCATTTT
NA | TRBJ1-1 | NA | TRBV5-1 | CASSLVLQPRNTEAFF | TGCGCCAGCAGCTTGGTACTGCAGCCCAGGAACACTGAAGCTTTCTTT
NA | TRBJ2-5 | NA | TRBV4-2 | CASSQEWGSEETQYF | TGTGCCAGCAGCCAAGAGTGGGGAAGTGAAGAGACCCAGTACTTC
NA | TRBJ2-3 | NA | TRBV4-2 | CASSQGVGPDTQYF | TGTGCCAGCAGCCAAGGAGTGGGGCCAGATACGCAGTATTTT
NA | TRBJ2-4 | NA | TRBV3-1 | CASSQYPRELAKNIQYF | TGTGCCAGCAGCCAATATCCCAGGGAGCTAGCCAAAAACATTCAGTACTTC
NA | TRBJ2-7 | NA | TRBV10-3 | CATVGRGDEQYF | TGTGCCACCGTCGGCAGGGGAGACGAGCAGTACTTC
NA | TRBJ2-2 | NA | TRBV23-1 | CASIPDTGELFF | TGCGCCAGCATCCCCGACACCGGGGAGCTGTTTTTT
NA | TRBJ2-2 | NA | TRBV24-1 | CATKSPALYDTGELFF | TGTGCCACCAAGTCACCAGCCTTATATGACACCGGGGAGCTGTTTTTT
NA | TRBJ1-1 | NA | TRBV20-1 | CSAKRALNTEAFF | TGCAGTGCCAAGAGGGCCCTGAACACTGAAGCTTTCTTT
NA | TRBJ2-3 | TRBD1 | TRBV20-1 | CSASRGQSTDTQYF | TGCAGTGCTAGCCGGGGACAGAGCACAGATACGCAGTATTTT
NA | TRBJ2-5 | NA | TRBV29-1 | CSVKLAETQYF | TGCAGCGTAAAACTAGCTGAGACCCAGTACTTC
few | TRBJ1-1 | NA | TRBV7-3 | CASSLTRNTEAFF | TGTGCCAGCAGCTTAACCAGGAACACTGAAGCTTTCTTT
NA | TRBJ2-5 | NA | TRBV7-9 | CAGHRAGETQYF | TGTGCCGGGCACAGGGCGGGAGAGACCCAGTACTTC
NA | TRBJ2-6 | TRBD1 | TRBV11-2 | CASSEDRPSSGANVLTF | TGTGCCAGCAGCGAGGACAGGCCGAGCTCTGGGGCCAACGTCCTGACTTTC
NA | TRBJ2-4 | NA | TRBV6-5 | CASSPSLAKNIQYF | TGTGCCAGCAGTCCGTCCTTAGCCAAAAACATTCAGTACTTC
NA | TRBJ1-4 | NA | TRBV29-1 | CSVGAANEKLFF | TGCAGCGTTGGGGCGGCTAATGAAAAACTGTTTTTT
NA | TRBJ1-5 | NA | TRBV9 | CASSVDGRGNQPQHF | TGTGCCAGCAGCGTAGATGGTAGGGGCAATCAGCCCCAGCATTTT
NA | TRBJ2-3 | NA | TRBV7-6 | CASSSRPSDATDTQYF | TGTGCCAGCAGCTCCAGGCCTAGCGATGCCACAGATACGCAGTATTTT
NA | TRBJ2-1 | NA | TRBV20-1 | CSAENPGRNEQFF | TGCAGTGCCGAGAATCCAGGTCGCAATGAGCAGTTCTTC
NA | TRBJ1-2 | NA | TRBV9 | CASSPETGGLGYTF | TGTGCCAGCAGCCCAGAGACCGGGGGACTGGGCTACACCTTC